One sample yielded the 8 T cell receptor beta chains listed below, sequenced in a study of shared T cell receptors in the human thymus. Sequencing was performed with immunoSEQ multiplex PCR; in TCRdb, only in-frame clones are kept and a portion is missing. The sample has some 700,000 clones, 80% to 90% seen once; the top ten hold 0.008% to 0.011%. The same data also went into a second study, on human thymus T cells.

The sample consisted of thymocytes. The receptor source for this set is a girl under three years old with a congenital heart defect.

The J gene is TRBJ1-2, the V gene TRBV7-6; TRBD1 aligns across 7 bases. Germline assignment: CDR1 SGHVS and CDR2 FNYEAQ. V was pared by 1 base and J by 3 bases, with 5 bases of the junction left unmatched. This CDR3 has 15 residues. CDR3 DNA: TGTGCCAGCAGCTTAGGTGACAGGGCCTACTATGGCTACACCTTC. It encodes CASSLGDRAYYGYTF. The whole variable domain, remainder taken from reference TRBV7-6 and TRBJ1-2, is GAGVSQSPRYKVTKRGQDVALRCDPISGHVSLYWYRQALGQGPEFLTYFNYEAQQDKSGLPNDRFSAERPEGSISTLTIQRTEQRDSAMYRCASSLGDRAYYGYTFGSGTRLTVV.

This chain joins TRBV18 and TRBJ1-1; D is possibly TRBD1 (5 bases). Germline CDR1 and CDR2: KGHSH and LQKENI. The CDR3 sequence is 13 residues long. V lost 3 bases, J lost 6 bases, and 11 bases lay in between. The CDR3 region is CASSPTGDAEAFF. The CDR3 DNA sequence: TGTGCCAGCTCACCTACGGGGGACGCTGAAGCTTTCTTT. The full variable domain, rest sourced from reference TRBV18 and TRBJ1-1, is NAGVMQNPRHLVRRRGQEARLRCSPMKGHSHVYWYRQLPEEGLKFMVYLQKENIIDESGMPKERFSAEFPKEGPSILRIQQVVRGDSAAYFCASSPTGDAEAFFGQGTRLTVV.

The J gene is TRBJ2-1, the V gene TRBV9; 7 bases align to TRBD2. CDR1 SGDLS and CDR2 YYNGEE come from the germline V gene. The CDR3 spans 16 residues. Unmatched junction bases numbered 13, after V lost 6 bases and J lost 4 bases. CDR3 nucleotides: TGTGCCAGCAACAATGCCTGCCTAGCGGAGTACAATGAGCAGTTCTTC. This gives the protein CASNNACLAEYNEQFF.

CDR3 in amino acids: CASSLPRTGIRDKALNEKLFF. The CDR3 DNA follows: TGTGCCAGCAGCTTACCCCGAACAGGTATTCGGGACAAGGCCCTCAATGAAAAACTGTTTTTT. The chain uses TRBV7-8 and TRBJ1-4; D may be TRBD1 (6 bases). V was shortened by 2 bases and J by 5 bases, with 30 bases between the two germline ends. The CDR3 runs to 21 residues. Per the germline V gene, CDR1 is SGHVS and CDR2 is FQNEAQ.

This chain links TRBV5-6 with TRBJ2-7; perhaps TRBD1 as D (6 bases). The CDR3 sequence is 19 residues long. Germline CDR1 reads SGHDT; CDR2 reads YYEEEE. Trimming took 0 bases from V and 6 from J, leaving 28 bases between them. CDR3 sequence reads: CASSLAQPHPWGQAGEQYF. Here the CDR3 DNA reads TGTGCCAGCAGCTTGGCCCAACCTCACCCCTGGGGACAAGCAGGCGAGCAGTACTTC.

V is TRBV6-1 and J is TRBJ1-1; D is ambiguous. Trimming took 8 bases from V and 10 from J, leaving 8 bases between them. Germline V lookup: CDR1 MNHNS, CDR2 SASEGT. CDR3 length: 9 residues. CDR3 residues: CASGGLAFF. CDR3 DNA sequence: TGTGCCAGCGGCGGTCTAGCTTTCTTT.

The rearrangement links TRBV9 to TRBJ1-1, with D unresolved. V was shortened by 3 bases and J by 2 bases, with 8 bases between the two germline ends. CDR1 and CDR2 (germline): SGDLS, YYNGEE. This CDR3 comprises 13 residues. This chain's CDR3 is CASSEPPNTEAFF. DNA for the CDR3: TGTGCCAGCAGCGAGCCCCCTAACACTGAAGCTTTCTTT.

This clone occurred a few times. The chain combines TRBV7-2 with TRBJ1-3, with D possibly being TRBD1 (6 bases). The CDR3 extends over 14 amino acids. The V end was cut by 0 bases, the J end by 4 bases, with 7 bases between. The germline gives CDR1 SGHTA, CDR2 FQGNSA. The CDR3 sequence: CASSLAGAGNTIYF. The CDR3, as DNA: TGTGCCAGCAGCTTAGCGGGGGCAGGAAACACCATATATTTT.